One sample yielded the 7 T cell receptor beta chains listed below, sequenced in a study of shared clonotypes between healthy human individuals. Libraries were prepared by immunoSEQ multiplex PCR; TCRdb keeps only in-frame clonotypes and omits some of them. The sample lists about 2.4 million clones, 90% to 95% occurring once. Sequencing was carried out using naive CD4+ T cells from PBMCs. Subset noted: CD45RA+ positively selected. These receptors were collected from a man aged 18 to 30 in good health. Some clones in this sample may be carry-over from other donors' samples.

The V call is TRBV11-1, the J call TRBJ1-3; D not certain. Between the trimmed V and J ends, which lost 3 bases and 1 base, there was a span of 1 base. Germline CDR1 is SGHAT and CDR2 is FQDESV (reference sequence). The CDR3 is 12 amino acids. CDR3 in amino acids: CASSLSGNTIYF. CDR3 sequence (DNA): TGTGCCAGCAGCTTGTCTGGAAACACCATATATTTT. Complete variable domain (other parts from reference TRBV11-1 and TRBJ1-3): EAEVAQSPRYKITEKSQAVAFWCDPISGHATLYWYRQILGQGPELLVQFQDESVVDDSQLPKDRFSAERLKGVDSTLKIQPAELGDSAMYLCASSLSGNTIYFGEGSWLTVV.

J is TRBJ2-7 and V is TRBV11-2; D could derive from TRBD1 or TRBD2 (6 bases each). The CDR3 has 17 amino acids. In germline, CDR1 is SGHAT, CDR2 FQNNGV. V lost 1 base, J lost 2 bases, and 18 bases lay in between. CDR3 coding DNA: TGTGCCAGCAGCTTAGTAACTGCTTGGGGGGCCCCCTACGAGCAGTACTTC. Protein: CASSLVTAWGAPYEQYF.

The V gene is TRBV5-1, the J gene TRBJ1-3; D gene ambiguous. V gave up 1 base and J gave up 2 bases, with 13 bases separating them. CDR3 length equals 16 residues. The germline V gene has CDR1 SGHRS and CDR2 YFSETQ. In DNA, the CDR3 is TGCGCCAGCAGCTTGCTGGTCGCCGACCCTGGAAACACCATATATTTT. This sequence encodes CASSLLVADPGNTIYF.

The V call is TRBV4-2, the J call TRBJ2-1; no definite D call. Germline CDR1 reads LGHNA; CDR2 reads YNFKEQ. Trimming cost V 4 bases and J 10 bases, with 11 bases left between them. This CDR3 spans 12 amino acids. CDR3 sequence (DNA): TGTGCCAGCAGCCCTTCCACGAGGGAGCAGTTCTTC. Translating gives CASSPSTREQFF.

The rearrangement joins TRBV11-2 to TRBJ2-7; the D is unclear. Trimming cost V 8 bases and J 6 bases, with 14 bases left between them. Germline-derived CDR1 and CDR2 are SGHAT and FQNNGV. The CDR3 consists of 12 residues. The CDR3 DNA is TGTGCCAGCGCTGGGTACTTTGGCGAGCAGTACTTC. It is translated as CASAGYFGEQYF.

This clone was seen only once. This CDR3 is missing its conserved last phenylalanine or tryptophan, likely due to a read error. It is unclear where the CDR3 begins or ends on the DNA, so no DNA is shown, and the CDR3 is as TCRdb lists it. V and J are TRBV7-2 and TRBJ2-3; no DNA check was done on the table's D call, TRBD2. The CDR3 adds up to 12 amino acids, both ends counted. Germline CDR1 and CDR2: SGHTA and FQGNSA. The CDR3 sequence: CASSPPGLATGV.

The V call is TRBV5-4, the J call TRBJ2-2; D gene ambiguous. This CDR3 has 15 amino acids. Deletions cut 4 bases from V and 1 base from J, with 11 bases between. The germline V gene encodes CDR1 SGHNT and CDR2 YYREEE (reference sequence). This CDR3 reads CASSRVDLNTGELFF. The CDR3 DNA follows: TGTGCCAGCAGCCGGGTGGACCTGAACACCGGGGAGCTGTTTTTT.